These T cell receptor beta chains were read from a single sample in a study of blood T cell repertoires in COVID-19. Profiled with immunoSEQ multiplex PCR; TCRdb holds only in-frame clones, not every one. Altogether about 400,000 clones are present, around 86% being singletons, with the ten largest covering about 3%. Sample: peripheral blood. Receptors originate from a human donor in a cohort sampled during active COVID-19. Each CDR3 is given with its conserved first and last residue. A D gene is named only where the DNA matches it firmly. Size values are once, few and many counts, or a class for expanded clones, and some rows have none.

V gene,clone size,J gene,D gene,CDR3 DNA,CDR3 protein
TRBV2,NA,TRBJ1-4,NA,TGTGCCAGCAGGAACCTCGATTACAGGCCTAGGGTAGAAAAACTGTTTTTT,CASRNLDYRPRVEKLFF
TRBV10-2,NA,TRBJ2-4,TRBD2,TGCGCCAGCAGTCCGGGACTAGCTAACATTCAGTACTTC,CASSPGLANIQYF
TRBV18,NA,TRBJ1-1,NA,TGTGCCAGCTCACCGGAGAGTAACACTGAAGCTTTCTTT,CASSPESNTEAFF
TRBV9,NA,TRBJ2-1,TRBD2,TGTGCCAGCAGCGTAGGAGGCGGGAGTGGGAACAATGAGCAGTTCTTC,CASSVGGGSGNNEQFF
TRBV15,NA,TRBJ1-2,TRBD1,TGTGCCACCAGCAGACCGCAGGGGGTTAACTATGGCTACACCTTC,CATSRPQGVNYGYTF
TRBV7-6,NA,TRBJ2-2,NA,TGTGCCAGCAGCTTAAATTTAGCTGGGTCCGGGGAGCTGTTTTTT,CASSLNLAGSGELFF
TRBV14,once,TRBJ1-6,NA,TGTGCCAGCAGCATGGGCCCAGGCTATAATTCACCCCTCCACTTT,CASSMGPGYNSPLHF
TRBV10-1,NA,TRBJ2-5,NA,TGCGCCAGCAGTGAGTCCCGGGAGCTGGGAAGTAAAGAGACCCAGTACTTC,CASSESRELGSKETQYF
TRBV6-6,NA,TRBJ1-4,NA,TGTGCCAGCAGTTCGGCAGAAGGGGGTGAAAAACTGTTTTTT,CASSSAEGGEKLFF
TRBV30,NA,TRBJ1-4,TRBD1,TGTGCCTGGAGCCCCCCGACAGGGGGCGGTGAAAAACTGTTTTTT,CAWSPPTGGGEKLFF
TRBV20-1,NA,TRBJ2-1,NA,TGCAGTGGGGGGCGGGACAATGAGCAGTTCTTC,CSGGRDNEQFF